The clone carrying this T cell receptor (beta chain) has just a few counts. Its antigen is undetermined. This record belongs to a study of T cells after yellow fever vaccination. Study observations and caveats: The study found a weaker secondary response that peaked faster, day 5 versus 15. Reappearance after the booster was observed for most primary-vaccination clones (roughly 95% CD4, just over 85% CD8). Among all clonotypes, a small share was observed in both CD4 and CD8 compartments.

This CDR3 is 13 amino acids long. Trimming cost V 3 bases and J 9 bases; bases outside gene matches: 9. Germline CDR1 reads DFQATT; CDR2 reads SNEGSKA (reference sequence). Researchers made TCR cDNA using 5'RACE template switching, and this step added a universal primer site and UMIs. TCRdb passed the 5' RACE reads through MiXCR, listing each CDR3 protein once. The repertoire consists of a few hundred thousand distinct CDR3 sequences, with roughly 13% occurring once and the leading ten covering approximately 0.49%. The specimen comprised CD4+ T cells sorted from PBMCs, sampled 45 days after the yellow fever booster vaccination. V gene TRBV20-1 combines with J gene TRBJ2-5, with 8 bases matching TRBD2. The origin of this receptor is a man aged 25-45 years who received the YFV17D yellow fever vaccine. The CDR3 loop reads CSARAATGRAQYF. The CDR3 region has the DNA TGCAGTGCTAGGGCGGCCACCGGGAGGGCCCAGTACTTC.